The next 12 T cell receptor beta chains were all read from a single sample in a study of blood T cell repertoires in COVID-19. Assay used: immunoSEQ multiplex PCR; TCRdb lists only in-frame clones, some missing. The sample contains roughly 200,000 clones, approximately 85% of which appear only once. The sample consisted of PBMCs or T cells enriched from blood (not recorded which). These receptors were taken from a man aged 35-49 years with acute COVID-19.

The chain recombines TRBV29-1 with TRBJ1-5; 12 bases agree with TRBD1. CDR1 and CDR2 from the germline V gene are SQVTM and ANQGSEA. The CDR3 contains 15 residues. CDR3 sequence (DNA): TGCAGGGCAGACTCCGGGACAGGGGGCTCTCAGCCCCAGCATTTT. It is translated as CRADSGTGGSQPQHF.

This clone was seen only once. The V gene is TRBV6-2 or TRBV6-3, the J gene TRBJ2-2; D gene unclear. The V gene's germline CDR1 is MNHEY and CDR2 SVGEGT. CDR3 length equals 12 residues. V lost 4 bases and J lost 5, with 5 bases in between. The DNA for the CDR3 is TGTGCCAGCAGTTCCCGGACCGGGGAGCTGTTTTTT. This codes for CASSSRTGELFF.

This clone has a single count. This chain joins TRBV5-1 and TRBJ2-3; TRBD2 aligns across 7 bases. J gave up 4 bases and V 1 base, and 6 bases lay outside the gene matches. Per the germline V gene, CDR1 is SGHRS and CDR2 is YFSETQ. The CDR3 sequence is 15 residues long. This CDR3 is CASSLTGGDADTQYF. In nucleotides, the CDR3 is TGCGCCAGCAGCTTGACGGGGGGAGACGCAGATACGCAGTATTTT. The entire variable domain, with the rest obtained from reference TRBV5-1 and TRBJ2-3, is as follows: KAGVTQTPRYLIKTRGQQVTLSCSPISGHRSVSWYQQTPGQGLQFLFEYFSETQRNKGNFPGRFSGRQFSNSRSEMNVSTLELGDSALYLCASSLTGGDADTQYFGPGTRLTVL.

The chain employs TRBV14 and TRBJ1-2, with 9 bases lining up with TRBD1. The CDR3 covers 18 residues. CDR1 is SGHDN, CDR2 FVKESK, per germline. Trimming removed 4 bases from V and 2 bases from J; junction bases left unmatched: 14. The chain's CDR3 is CASSPRIGQGPTNYGYTF. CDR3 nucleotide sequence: TGTGCCAGCAGCCCGAGGATAGGACAGGGGCCTACCAACTATGGCTACACCTTC.

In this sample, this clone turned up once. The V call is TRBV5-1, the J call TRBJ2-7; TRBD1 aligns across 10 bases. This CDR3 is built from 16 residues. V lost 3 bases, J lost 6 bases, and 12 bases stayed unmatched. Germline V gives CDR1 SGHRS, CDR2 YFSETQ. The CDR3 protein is CASSSPSTGGLAEQYF. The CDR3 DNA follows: TGCGCCAGCAGCTCACCTTCGACAGGGGGCTTAGCCGAGCAGTACTTC. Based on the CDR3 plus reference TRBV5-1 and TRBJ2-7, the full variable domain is KAGVTQTPRYLIKTRGQQVTLSCSPISGHRSVSWYQQTPGQGLQFLFEYFSETQRNKGNFPGRFSGRQFSNSRSEMNVSTLELGDSALYLCASSSPSTGGLAEQYFGPGTRLTVT.

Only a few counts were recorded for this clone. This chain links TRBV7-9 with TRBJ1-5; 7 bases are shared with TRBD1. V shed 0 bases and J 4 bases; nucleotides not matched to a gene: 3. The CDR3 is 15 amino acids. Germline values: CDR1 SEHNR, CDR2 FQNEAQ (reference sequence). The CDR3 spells CASSLAGGGNQPQHF. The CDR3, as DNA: TGTGCCAGCAGCTTAGCAGGGGGCGGTAATCAGCCCCAGCATTTT. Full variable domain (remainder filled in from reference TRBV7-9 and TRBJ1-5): DTGVSQNPRHKITKRGQNVTFRCDPISEHNRLYWYRQTLGQGPEFLTYFQNEAQLEKSRLLSDRFSAERPKGSFSTLEIQRTEQGDSAMYLCASSLAGGGNQPQHFGDGTRLSIL.

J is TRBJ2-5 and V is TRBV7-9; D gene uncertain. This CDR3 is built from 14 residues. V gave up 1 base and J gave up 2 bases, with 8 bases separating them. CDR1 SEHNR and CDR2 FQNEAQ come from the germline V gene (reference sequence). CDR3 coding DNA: TGTGCCAGCAGCTTAGGAGCCGGTCAAGAGACCCAGTACTTC. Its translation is CASSLGAGQETQYF.

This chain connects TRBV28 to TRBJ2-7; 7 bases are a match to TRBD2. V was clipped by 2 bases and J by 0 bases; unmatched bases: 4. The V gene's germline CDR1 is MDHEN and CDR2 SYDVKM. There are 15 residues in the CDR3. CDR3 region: CASSLRWGGSYEQYF. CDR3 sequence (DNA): TGTGCCAGCAGTTTAAGGTGGGGGGGCTCCTACGAGCAGTACTTC.

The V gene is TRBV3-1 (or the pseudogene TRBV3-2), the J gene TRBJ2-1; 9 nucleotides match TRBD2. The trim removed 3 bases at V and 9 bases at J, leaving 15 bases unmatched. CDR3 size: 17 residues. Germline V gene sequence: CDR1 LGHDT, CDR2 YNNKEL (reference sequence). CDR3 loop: CASSQAVAGVLWSEQFF. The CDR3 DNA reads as TGTGCCAGCAGCCAGGCGGTAGCGGGAGTGCTATGGAGTGAGCAGTTCTTC.

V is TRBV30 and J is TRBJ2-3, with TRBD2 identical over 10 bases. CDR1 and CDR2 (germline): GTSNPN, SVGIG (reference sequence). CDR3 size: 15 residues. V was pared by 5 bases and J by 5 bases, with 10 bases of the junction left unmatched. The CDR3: CAWGGSGRRKDTQYF. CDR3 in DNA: TGTGCCTGGGGGGGTAGCGGGAGGAGAAAAGATACGCAGTATTTT.

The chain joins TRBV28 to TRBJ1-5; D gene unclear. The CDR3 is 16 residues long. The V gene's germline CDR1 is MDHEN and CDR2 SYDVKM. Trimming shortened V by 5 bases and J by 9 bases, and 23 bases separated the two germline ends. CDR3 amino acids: CASSPLQSPSPAPQHF. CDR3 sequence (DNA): TGTGCCAGCAGTCCCCTACAGAGTCCCTCCCCAGCGCCCCAGCATTTT.

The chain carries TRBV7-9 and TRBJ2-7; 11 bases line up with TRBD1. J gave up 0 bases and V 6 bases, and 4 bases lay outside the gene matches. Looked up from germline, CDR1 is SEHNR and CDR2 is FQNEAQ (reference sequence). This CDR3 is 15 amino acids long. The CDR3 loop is CASRPGTGGSYEQYF. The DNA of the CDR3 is TGTGCCAGCAGACCCGGGACAGGGGGCTCCTACGAGCAGTACTTC.